This TCR beta chain was sequenced during a study of tumor-infiltrating lymphocytes in localized non-small cell lung cancer. On the study more broadly: Some samples were collected after neoadjuvant chemotherapy; smokers, never-smokers and several histologies were included.

The CDR3 consists of 17 residues. Germline V gives CDR1 MDHEN, CDR2 SYDVKM. With V trimmed by 7 bases and J by 6 bases, 13 bases remained unmatched. Sequencing was performed with immunoSEQ multiplex PCR; in TCRdb, only in-frame clones are kept and a portion is missing. Here the sample spans 16,000 or so clones, around 72% being singletons. This clonotype was sampled from a human donor with non-small cell lung cancer. The sequenced material came from lung tumor tissue. The chain recombines TRBV28 with TRBJ2-2; 11 nucleotides agree with TRBD2. CDR3 nucleotides: TGTGCCAGCACCCAGACTAGCGGGAAGATCGGGGCCGGGGAGCTGTTTTTT. Protein sequence: CASTQTSGKIGAGELFF.